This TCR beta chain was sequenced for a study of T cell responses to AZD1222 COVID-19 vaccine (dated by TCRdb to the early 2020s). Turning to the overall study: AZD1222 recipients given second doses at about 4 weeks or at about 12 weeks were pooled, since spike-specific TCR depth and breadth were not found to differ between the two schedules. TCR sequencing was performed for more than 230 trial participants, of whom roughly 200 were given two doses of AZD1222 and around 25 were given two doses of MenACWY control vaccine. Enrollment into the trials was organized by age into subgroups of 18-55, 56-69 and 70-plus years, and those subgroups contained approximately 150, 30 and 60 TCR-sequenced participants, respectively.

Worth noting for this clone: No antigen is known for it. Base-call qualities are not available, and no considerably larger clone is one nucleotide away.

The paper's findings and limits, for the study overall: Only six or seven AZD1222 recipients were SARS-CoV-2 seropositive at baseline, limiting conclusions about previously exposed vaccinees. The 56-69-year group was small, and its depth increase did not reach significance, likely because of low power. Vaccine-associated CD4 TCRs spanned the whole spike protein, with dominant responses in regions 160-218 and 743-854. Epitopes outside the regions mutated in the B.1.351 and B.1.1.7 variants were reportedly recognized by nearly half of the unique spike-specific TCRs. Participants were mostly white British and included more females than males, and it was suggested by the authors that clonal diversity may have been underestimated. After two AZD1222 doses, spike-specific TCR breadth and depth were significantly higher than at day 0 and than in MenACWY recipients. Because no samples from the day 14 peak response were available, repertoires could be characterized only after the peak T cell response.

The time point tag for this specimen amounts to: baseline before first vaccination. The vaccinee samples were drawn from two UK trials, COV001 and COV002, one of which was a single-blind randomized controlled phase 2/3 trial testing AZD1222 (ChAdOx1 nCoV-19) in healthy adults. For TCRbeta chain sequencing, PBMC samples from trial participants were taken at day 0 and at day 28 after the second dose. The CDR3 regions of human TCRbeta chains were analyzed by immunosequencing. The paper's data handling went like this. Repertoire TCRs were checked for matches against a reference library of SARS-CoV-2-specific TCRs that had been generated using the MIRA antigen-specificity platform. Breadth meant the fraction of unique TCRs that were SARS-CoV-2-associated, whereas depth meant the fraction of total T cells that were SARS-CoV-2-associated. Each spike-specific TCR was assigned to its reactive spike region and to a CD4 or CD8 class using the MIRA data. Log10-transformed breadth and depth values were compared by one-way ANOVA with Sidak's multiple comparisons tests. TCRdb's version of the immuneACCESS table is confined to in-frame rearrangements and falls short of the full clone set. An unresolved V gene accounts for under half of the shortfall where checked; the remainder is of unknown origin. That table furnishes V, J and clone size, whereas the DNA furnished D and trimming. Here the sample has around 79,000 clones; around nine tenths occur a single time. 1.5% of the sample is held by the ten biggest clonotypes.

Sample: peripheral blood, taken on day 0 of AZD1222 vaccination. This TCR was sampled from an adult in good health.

In nucleotide form, the sequence is TGTGCCAGTAGTACGGGACTAGCGGGACCATTTTACGAGCAGTACTTC. The resulting protein is CASSTGLAGPFYEQYF. The chain links TRBV19 with TRBJ2-7, with 13 junctional bases fitting TRBD2. Taken from the germline V gene (reference sequence), the CDR1 and CDR2 loops are LNHDA and SQIVND. Including cysteine and phenylalanine, the CDR3 has 16 amino acids. Only CDR3 DNA remains: 48 bases, in frame from the first base. Trimmed from V: 4 bases; trimmed from J: 4 bases; junction bases lacking a gene match: 7.